This entry is about one T cell receptor beta chain. This specimen belongs to a study of blood T cell repertoires in COVID-19. Sequenced by immunoSEQ multiplex PCR; TCRdb stores in-frame clones only, minus some. The sample includes approximately 100,000 clones, more than 70% of them seen just once. The CDR3 is 15 amino acids. The germline V gene encodes CDR1 SGHRS and CDR2 YFSETQ. Trimming cost V 4 bases and J 4 bases, with 15 bases left between them. The source is a woman in her twenties or thirties with acute or convalescent COVID-19. The chain couples TRBV5-1 to TRBJ2-4; D possibly corresponds to TRBD1 (5 bases). The sample taken for sequencing was peripheral blood. The CDR3 nucleotides read TGCGCCAGCAGCACCCGACAGCCCCAGAAAAACATTCAGTACTTC. Its translation is CASSTRQPQKNIQYF.